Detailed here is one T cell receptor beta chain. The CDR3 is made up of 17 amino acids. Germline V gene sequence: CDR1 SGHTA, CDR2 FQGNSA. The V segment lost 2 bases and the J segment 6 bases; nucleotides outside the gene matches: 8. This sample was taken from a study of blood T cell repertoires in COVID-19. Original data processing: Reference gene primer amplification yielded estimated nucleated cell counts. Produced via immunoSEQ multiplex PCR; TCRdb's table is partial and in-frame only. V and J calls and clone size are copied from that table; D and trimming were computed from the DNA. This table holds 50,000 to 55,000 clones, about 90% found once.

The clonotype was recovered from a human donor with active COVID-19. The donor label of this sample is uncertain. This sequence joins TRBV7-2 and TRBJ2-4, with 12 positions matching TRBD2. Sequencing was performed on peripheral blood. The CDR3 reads CASSLSPSSGGGNIQYF. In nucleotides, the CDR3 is TGTGCCAGCAGCTTATCCCCTTCTAGCGGGGGGGGAAACATTCAGTACTTC. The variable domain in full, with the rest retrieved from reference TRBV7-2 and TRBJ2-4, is GAGVSQSPSNKVTEKGKDVELRCDPISGHTALYWYRQSLGQGLEFLIYFQGNSAPDKSGLPSDRFSAERTGGSVSTLTIQRTQQEDSAVYLCASSLSPSSGGGNIQYFGAGTRLSVL.